This T cell receptor (beta chain) was observed in a study of T cells of healthy individuals (dated by TCRdb to 2017 to 2018). The sample holds a few counts of this clonotype. The antigen it binds to is not known. The input lacks base qualities; no much larger clone sits a single base away. Taken from the germline V gene (reference sequence), the CDR1 and CDR2 loops are LNHDA and SQIVND. The CDR3 spans 16 residues, from the cysteine through the phenylalanine. Only the CDR3 portion is preserved as DNA: 48 bases, with reading frame beginning at the first base. Trimmed from V: 6 bases; trimmed from J: 1 base; junction bases lacking a gene match: 11. Library preparation employed 5' RACE. Sequencing used an Illumina MiSeq. The public sequencing data were trimmed at Q25 with fastp and processed into clonotypes with MiXCR by TCRdb, which kept only in-frame beta chains. Every entry covers one CDR3 protein and lists the most common genes and DNA from its rows. This sample holds 60,000 to 80,000 distinct CDR3 sequences; roughly 17% were observed only once. Jointly, the top ten make up about 4.4% of the sample.

The rearranged chain carries TRBV19 and TRBJ1-2; 7 middle bases align to TRBD1. This clonotype was sampled from a human donor in good health. The CDR3 protein is CASSFLTGQVNYGYTF. In nucleotide form, the sequence is TGTGCCAGTAGCTTTCTCACCGGACAGGTTAACTATGGCTACACCTTC.